The 2 T cell receptor beta chains presented below share a single source sample, sequenced in a study of T cells in Graves' hyperthyroidism and ophthalmopathy. TCR beta CDR3 regions were amplified from RNA transcripts. First-round RT-PCR with HTBI primers amplified the TCR CDR3 region. TCRdb ran MiXCR on the multiplex PCR reads and lists one entry per CDR3 protein. The sample contains more than 550,000 distinct CDR3 sequences, approximately 15% of which appear only once. Sequenced: blood. The origin of the receptors is a man in his forties or fifties with Graves' hyperthyroidism.

This clonotype was detected many times. Written as DNA, the CDR3 is TGTGCCAGCAGTAGACTAGCGGGAGGGCTGGGCGCCTACAATGAGCAGTTCTTC. Translation: CASSRLAGGLGAYNEQFF. This chain connects TRBV6-2 or TRBV6-3 to TRBJ2-1, with 14 bases that match TRBD2. CDR3 length: 18 residues. CDR1 and CDR2 (germline): MNHEY, SVGEGT. The trim removed 5 bases at V and 2 bases at J, leaving 8 bases unmatched.

There are many counts of this clonotype. The chain uses TRBV28 and TRBJ2-7; possibly TRBD2 for D (5 bases). V was pared by 8 bases and J by 2 bases, with 16 bases between. There are 14 residues in the CDR3. The V gene's germline CDR1 is MDHEN and CDR2 SYDVKM. As DNA, the CDR3 is TGTGCCAGCGGCCCCCGGAGGCTCGCCTACGAGCAGTACTTC. Amino acids: CASGPRRLAYEQYF.